This TCR beta chain was found in a study of blood T cell repertoires in COVID-19. As for the study in general: T cells, B-cell-depleted T cells, or PBMCs provided the cDNA or gDNA that served as material.

V dropped 2 bases and J dropped 3 bases, with 17 bases sitting between them. CDR1 is WSHSY, CDR2 SAAADI, per germline. This CDR3 comprises 16 residues. In the source study's methods: The authors estimated nucleated cell counts from reference gene primer amplification. The protocol was immunoSEQ multiplex PCR, while the TCRdb copy is restricted to in-frame clones and leaves out a portion. That table is the source of V, J and clone size, and D and trimming were worked out from the DNA. The sample has about 210,000 clones, 92% seen once. The V gene is TRBV10-2, the J gene TRBJ2-7, with D perhaps matching TRBD1 (5 bases). The clonotype was recovered from a man aged 30 to 39 with acute or convalescent COVID-19. The sample taken for sequencing was peripheral blood. The CDR3 DNA reads as TGCGCCAGCAGTGAGAGTTACAGGACGTCTTTCTACGAGCAGTACTTC. Residues: CASSESYRTSFYEQYF.